The 27 T cell receptor beta chains presented below share a single source sample, sequenced in a study of blood T cells in healthy people across ages (dated by TCRdb to about 2015). Library preparation employed 5' RACE. A second PCR of about 6 to 11 cycles was performed with a sample-barcoded 5' primer and a J-beta primer mix. In-frame beta chains were kept once TCRdb had trimmed the public reads at Q25 with fastp and called clones with MiXCR. Duplicate CDR3 protein sequences are folded into a single record with the most common DNA and genes. This sample gives around 1,900,000 distinct CDR3 sequences in total; about two fifths of them show up just once. The ten biggest clones cover roughly 23% of the sample. Sequencing input: blood. The receptors come from a human donor in good health.

In this sample, this clonotype turned up a few times. This chain connects TRBV5-1 to TRBJ2-5, with a tentative D call TRBD2 (5 bases). Germline V lookup: CDR1 SGHRS, CDR2 YFSETQ. CDR3 length: 14 amino acids. Trimming pared 7 bases from V and 1 base from J, leaving 14 bases between. CDR3 coding DNA: TGCGCCAGCGGTCTTGAGGGCCCCCAAGAGACCCAGTACTTC. It codes for CASGLEGPQETQYF.

The rearrangement links TRBV3-1 to TRBJ2-1, with D perhaps TRBD1 (5 bases). The CDR3 contains 14 residues. The V gene lost 5 bases and the J gene lost 5 bases, with 13 bases spanning the gap. The germline V gene encodes CDR1 LGHDT and CDR2 YNNKEL (reference sequence). The CDR3 loop is CASSFLGADNEQFF. CDR3 coding DNA: TGTGCCAGCAGCTTTCTTGGGGCCGACAATGAGCAGTTCTTC.

The chain joins TRBV5-1 to TRBJ1-5; no clear D. The CDR3 has 13 residues. V was shortened by 5 bases and J by 4 bases, with 10 bases between the two germline ends. Germline V gene lookup returns CDR1 SGHRS and CDR2 YFSETQ. The DNA of the CDR3 is TGCGCCAGCAGGGCAGAACCTAATCAGCCCCAGCATTTT. It codes for CASRAEPNQPQHF.

The V gene is TRBV7-2, the J gene TRBJ2-1; D possibly corresponds to TRBD2 (5 bases). Per germline, CDR1 SGHTA and CDR2 FQGNSA. The length of the CDR3 is 15 residues. The V gene lost 1 base and the J gene lost 2 bases, with 9 bases spanning the gap. CDR3 bases: TGTGCCAGCAGCTTAGTAGCGTACACCTACAATGAGCAGTTCTTC. It encodes CASSLVAYTYNEQFF.

This clonotype was detected a few times. The chain is built from TRBV6-1 and TRBJ2-1; 7 nucleotides agree with TRBD2. Germline CDR1 MNHNS, CDR2 SASEGT. This CDR3 has 15 amino acids. The J segment lost 0 bases and the V segment lost 6 bases, leaving 5 bases of the junction unmatched. CDR3 region: CASRGGSNSYNEQFF. The CDR3 DNA is TGTGCCAGCAGGGGAGGGTCTAACTCCTACAATGAGCAGTTCTTC.

The chain carries TRBV27 and TRBJ2-7, with D maybe TRBD1 (5 bases). The CDR3 contains 12 residues. The germline CDR1 and CDR2 sequences are MNHEY and SMNVEV (reference sequence). V was clipped by 6 bases and J by 5 bases, with 11 bases between them. The CDR3 coding sequence is TGTGCCAGCAGCCAGGGTTTCCACGAGCAGTACTTC. Residues: CASSQGFHEQYF.

The chain links TRBV10-3 to TRBJ1-1; D not resolved. The germline V gene has CDR1 ENHRY and CDR2 SYGVKD. Trimming took 10 bases from V and 5 from J, leaving 17 bases between them. This CDR3 has 13 residues. As DNA, the CDR3 is TGTGCCAACGCAGAGGAGTTGGGAACTGAAGCTTTCTTT. Amino acids: CANAEELGTEAFF.

The chain has TRBV12-3 or TRBV12-4 and TRBJ2-7; D is unresolved. This CDR3 is built from 14 residues. Trimming removed 4 bases from V and 2 bases from J, with 12 bases in between. The CDR3 DNA is TGTGCCAGCAGTTCATCCTTCGAGACCTACGAGCAGTACTTC. Its translation is CASSSSFETYEQYF.

This clonotype appeared once. This rearrangement joins TRBV7-6 to TRBJ1-2; weak D call: TRBD1 (6 bases). V was pared by 2 bases and J by 7 bases, with 11 bases between. The CDR3 spans 13 residues. Germline assignment: CDR1 SGHVS and CDR2 FNYEAQ. CDR3 in amino acids: CASSLRQEGGYTF. As DNA, the CDR3 is TGTGCCAGCAGCTTAAGACAGGAGGGTGGCTACACCTTC.

The chain uses TRBV5-1 and TRBJ2-7; D tentatively reads TRBD1 or TRBD2 (5 bases each). This CDR3 region has 15 residues. The germline CDR1 and CDR2 sequences are SGHRS and YFSETQ. V gave up 4 bases and J gave up 2 bases, with 16 bases separating them. The CDR3 DNA sequence: TGCGCCAGCAGCAGGGAGATTGGGGCCACCTACGAGCAGTACTTC. Protein product: CASSREIGATYEQYF.

A remark on this clonotype: The junction departs from the called germline gene at one end, perhaps through a read error. The chain recombines TRBV6-2 or TRBV6-3 with TRBJ1-2; TRBD1 matches at 7 bases. Germline V gene sequence: CDR1 MNHEY, CDR2 SVGEGT. The CDR3 runs 14 residues. This CDR3 reads CASRYYRGEHGYTF. The CDR3 bases are TGTGCCAGCAGATACTACAGGGGTGAACATGGCTACACCTTC.

This clonotype was picked up a small number of times. The chain uses TRBV5-4 and TRBJ1-5; D might be TRBD1 (6 bases). Trimming pared 3 bases from V and 10 bases from J, leaving 14 bases between. The germline V gene has CDR1 SGHNT and CDR2 YYREEE (reference sequence). The CDR3 sequence is 13 residues long. The CDR3 DNA is TGTGCCAGCAGCTCGGACAGCCAATCCCCCCAGCATTTT. Translation: CASSSDSQSPQHF.

The chain links TRBV7-9 to TRBJ2-5, with D unresolved. The CDR3 covers 13 residues. Germline V gene lookup returns CDR1 SEHNR and CDR2 FQNEAQ (reference sequence). V was shortened by 4 bases and J by 4 bases, with 10 bases between the two germline ends. The CDR3 nucleotides read TGTGCCAGCAGCTCGACACTGATAGAGACCCAGTACTTC. Translation gives CASSSTLIETQYF.

This chain links TRBV15 with TRBJ2-2, with 9 bases identical to TRBD1. Germline CDR1 reads LNHNV; CDR2 reads YYDKDF (reference sequence). V lost 1 base and J lost 7; bases outside the gene matches: 7. CDR3 length: 16 residues. In DNA form, the CDR3 reads TGTGCCACCAGCAGAGTGGGACAGGGAAGAATCGGGGAGCTGTTTTTT. The encoded protein is CATSRVGQGRIGELFF.

The table lists this clonotype with a few counts. The chain has TRBV5-1 and TRBJ2-7; 7 nucleotides line up with TRBD1. Germline V gene lookup returns CDR1 SGHRS and CDR2 YFSETQ. This CDR3 contains 15 residues. V was pared by 4 bases and J by 3 bases, with 10 bases of the junction left unmatched. In nucleotides, the CDR3 is TGCGCCAGCAGCGATACAGGGGTCTCTCTCTACGAGCAGTACTTC. Translated, it gives CASSDTGVSLYEQYF.

Details on this clonotype: A junction end diverges from the germline sequence, so it may reflect a read error. The V and J genes are TRBV27 and TRBJ1-2; 7 bases fit TRBD1. The V gene's germline CDR1 is MNHEY and CDR2 SMNVEV (reference sequence). This CDR3 has 13 residues. The CDR3: CASGFSGGYGYTF. The CDR3 region has the DNA TGTGCCAGCGGTTTTTCAGGGGGGTATGGCTACACCTTC.

This chain connects TRBV6-2 or TRBV6-3 to TRBJ1-1; maybe TRBD1 (6 bases). The germline V gene has CDR1 MNHEY and CDR2 SVGEGT. V lost 6 bases and J lost 7, with 15 bases in between. The CDR3 spans 13 residues. CDR3 sequence reads: CASRPTTGYEAFF. CDR3 in DNA: TGTGCCAGCAGGCCAACGACAGGATATGAAGCTTTCTTT.

This clonotype was seen more than once but under ten times. J is TRBJ2-7 and V is TRBV10-3; TRBD1 matches at 8 bases. The CDR3 has 14 amino acids. The germline V gene has CDR1 ENHRY and CDR2 SYGVKD. V was clipped by 2 bases and J by 2 bases; unmatched bases: 2. The CDR3 nucleotides read TGTGCCATCAGTGAGAGGACAGGGACCTACGAGCAGTACTTC. As protein: CAISERTGTYEQYF.

The rearrangement links TRBV20-1 to TRBJ2-7; TRBD1 matches 10 bases. The V and J ends lost 5 bases and 7 bases, in that order; junction bases with no gene match: 8. CDR3 length: 13 residues. Germline CDR1 DFQATT, CDR2 SNEGSKA (reference sequence). Written as DNA, the CDR3 is TGCAGTGCTCGGGACAGGGGCGGATATGAGCAGTACTTC. Translating it yields CSARDRGGYEQYF.

This chain connects TRBV10-3 to TRBJ2-3, with TRBD2 matching 7 bases. V was pared by 11 bases and J by 3 bases, with 11 bases of the junction left unmatched. The CDR3 is 14 residues long. Germline assignment: CDR1 ENHRY and CDR2 SYGVKD. The CDR3 bases are TGTGCCTCCTGCTGGGACGGGGGGACAGATACGCAGTATTTT. It yields the protein CASCWDGGTDTQYF.

V gene TRBV28 combines with J gene TRBJ2-7; 9 nucleotides align to TRBD1. Per the germline V gene, CDR1 is MDHEN and CDR2 is SYDVKM. Unmatched junction bases numbered 9, after V lost 4 bases and J lost 2 bases. The length of the CDR3 is 16 residues. As DNA, the CDR3 is TGTGCCAGCAGTTCCGACTGGACAGGGGAGACCTACGAGCAGTACTTC. Its protein is CASSSDWTGETYEQYF.

This rearrangement joins TRBV7-2 to TRBJ2-1, with a weak D call TRBD1 (5 bases). Germline-derived CDR1 and CDR2 are SGHTA and FQGNSA. There are 17 residues in the CDR3. Trimming took off 6 bases at V and 1 base at J, with 19 bases between the two ends. CDR3 nucleotides: TGTGCCAGCAGGTTAAGTATCCAGGGTAGTTCCTACAATGAGCAGTTCTTC. Translation gives CASRLSIQGSSYNEQFF.

This clonotype was observed at least ten times. The chain joins TRBV28 to TRBJ2-3, with 9 bases lining up with TRBD1. The V segment lost 6 bases and the J segment 5 bases; nucleotides outside the gene matches: 9. The CDR3 is 15 residues long. The germline CDR1 and CDR2 sequences are MDHEN and SYDVKM. The DNA of the CDR3 is TGTGCCAGCAGACCGACAGGGGGAAGTTTAGATACGCAGTATTTT. Translating gives CASRPTGGSLDTQYF. The whole variable domain, remainder taken from reference TRBV28 and TRBJ2-3, is DVKVTQSSRYLVKRTGEKVFLECVQDMDHENMFWYRQDPGLGLRLIYFSYDVKMKEKGDIPEGYSVSREKKERFSLILESASTNQTSMYLCASRPTGGSLDTQYFGPGTRLTVL.

The chain couples TRBV28 to TRBJ1-2; D is unclear. Germline V gives CDR1 MDHEN, CDR2 SYDVKM. This CDR3 region has 14 residues. Trimming took 4 bases from V and 7 from J, leaving 16 bases between them. CDR3 bases: TGTGCCAGCAGTTCCCCCGGCAGAGCTGGTGGCTACACCTTC. This encodes CASSSPGRAGGYTF.

This clonotype showed up just a few times. This chain connects TRBV5-5 to TRBJ1-1; D unclear. With 4 bases removed from V and 1 base from J, the gap between germline ends came to 11 bases. This CDR3 has 14 residues. Germline V gene sequence: CDR1 SGHKS, CDR2 YYEKEE (reference sequence). The CDR3 loop reads CASSLLWKNTEAFF. CDR3 DNA sequence: TGTGCCAGCAGCCTCCTCTGGAAGAACACTGAAGCTTTCTTT.

This chain links TRBV7-9 with TRBJ1-4; 9 bases are a match to TRBD1. The CDR3 loop spans 14 amino acids. CDR1 and CDR2 (germline): SEHNR, FQNEAQ (reference sequence). Trimming took 4 bases from V and 8 from J; bases not matched to a gene: 5. The CDR3 reads CASSSDRGGEKLFF. CDR3 nucleotide sequence: TGTGCCAGCAGCTCGGACAGGGGTGGAGAAAAACTGTTTTTT.

This chain joins TRBV4-3 and TRBJ2-3, with 7 bases fitting TRBD2. CDR3 length equals 16 residues. V was clipped by 0 bases and J by 3 bases; unmatched bases: 6. Germline CDR1 LGHNA, CDR2 YSLEER. CDR3 nucleotides: TGCGCCAGCAGCCAAGATTTCGGGGGAGGGACAGATACGCAGTATTTT. Translating it yields CASSQDFGGGTDTQYF.